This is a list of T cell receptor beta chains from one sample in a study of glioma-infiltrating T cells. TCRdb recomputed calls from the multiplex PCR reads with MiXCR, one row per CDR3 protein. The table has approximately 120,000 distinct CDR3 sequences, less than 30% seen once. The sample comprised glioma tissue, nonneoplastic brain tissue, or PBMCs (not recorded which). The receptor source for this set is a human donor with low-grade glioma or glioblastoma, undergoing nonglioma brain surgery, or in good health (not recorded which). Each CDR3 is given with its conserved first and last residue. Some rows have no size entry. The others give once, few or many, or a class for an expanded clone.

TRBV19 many CASSIAGQGGSYEQYF
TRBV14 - CASSQDRGGRIRGYTF
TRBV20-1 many CSASPRIPEQYF
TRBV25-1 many CASSEGTYGYTF
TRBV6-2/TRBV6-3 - CASSYELAGGLDEQFF
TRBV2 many CASSPSGMKYF
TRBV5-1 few CASSLDGLAGANEQYF
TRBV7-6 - CAISVEWGVYKEQFF
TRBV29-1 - CSVGQGPRGGYTF
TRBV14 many CASSLYRGPNYGYTF
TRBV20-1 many CSASMGVGNTIYF
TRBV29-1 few CSVRLAGGSGGSYEQYF
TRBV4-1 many CASSHQVGTPDTQYF
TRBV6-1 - CSSAGVNEQFF
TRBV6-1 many CASSEARRGGSEQYF
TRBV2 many CASSVLRGDNEQFF
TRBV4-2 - CASSQDHNSNQPQHF
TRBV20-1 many CSARGIYEQFF
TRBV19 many CASSKTGTDTNYGYTF
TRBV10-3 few CAITGQNSNEQFF
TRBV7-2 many CASSPGRGPRTDTQYF
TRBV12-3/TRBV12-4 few CASSLQSGNYEQYF
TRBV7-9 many CASSFGTGGQAFF
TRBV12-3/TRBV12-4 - CASSPWTGGNYEQYF
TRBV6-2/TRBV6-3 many CASSALRDRGAHEQYF
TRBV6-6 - CASILGYNEQFF
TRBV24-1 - CATGMRRESANEQFF
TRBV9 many CASSPGGLEAFF
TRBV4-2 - CASSPPTGGSTEAFF
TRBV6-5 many CASSYSPGGSSYNEQFF
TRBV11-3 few CASSLEEVNYGYTF
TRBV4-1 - CASSQDTLSYKQYF
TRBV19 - CASNLGLSSYGEQFF
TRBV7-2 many CASSTRTSGRFTQYF
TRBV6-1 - CSSAGSSYGYTF
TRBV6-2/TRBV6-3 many CASSYRLAGGPENTQYF
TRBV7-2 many CASTLVPATQYF
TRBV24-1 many CATGPQGYNQPQHF
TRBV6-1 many CASRELATSSYEQYF
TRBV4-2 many CASSQGLAEEGPDTQYF
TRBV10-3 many CAISEADRRSEAFF
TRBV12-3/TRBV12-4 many CASSSSQGADEQFF
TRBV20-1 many CSARLAGVTSEQYF
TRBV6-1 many CASKSYGRYNSPLHF
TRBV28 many CASSLKVITYEQYF
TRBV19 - CASNQDLYSGANVLTF
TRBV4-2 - CASSLQTENTEAFF
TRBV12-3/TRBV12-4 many CASSGNSGNTIYF
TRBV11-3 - CASSFAYNSPLHF
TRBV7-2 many CASSLEGGTKEQYF
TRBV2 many CASTGTVNTEAFF
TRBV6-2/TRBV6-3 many CASSPDRPSYEQYF
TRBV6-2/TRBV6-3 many CASAANTQYF
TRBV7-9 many CASSRVGETDTQYF